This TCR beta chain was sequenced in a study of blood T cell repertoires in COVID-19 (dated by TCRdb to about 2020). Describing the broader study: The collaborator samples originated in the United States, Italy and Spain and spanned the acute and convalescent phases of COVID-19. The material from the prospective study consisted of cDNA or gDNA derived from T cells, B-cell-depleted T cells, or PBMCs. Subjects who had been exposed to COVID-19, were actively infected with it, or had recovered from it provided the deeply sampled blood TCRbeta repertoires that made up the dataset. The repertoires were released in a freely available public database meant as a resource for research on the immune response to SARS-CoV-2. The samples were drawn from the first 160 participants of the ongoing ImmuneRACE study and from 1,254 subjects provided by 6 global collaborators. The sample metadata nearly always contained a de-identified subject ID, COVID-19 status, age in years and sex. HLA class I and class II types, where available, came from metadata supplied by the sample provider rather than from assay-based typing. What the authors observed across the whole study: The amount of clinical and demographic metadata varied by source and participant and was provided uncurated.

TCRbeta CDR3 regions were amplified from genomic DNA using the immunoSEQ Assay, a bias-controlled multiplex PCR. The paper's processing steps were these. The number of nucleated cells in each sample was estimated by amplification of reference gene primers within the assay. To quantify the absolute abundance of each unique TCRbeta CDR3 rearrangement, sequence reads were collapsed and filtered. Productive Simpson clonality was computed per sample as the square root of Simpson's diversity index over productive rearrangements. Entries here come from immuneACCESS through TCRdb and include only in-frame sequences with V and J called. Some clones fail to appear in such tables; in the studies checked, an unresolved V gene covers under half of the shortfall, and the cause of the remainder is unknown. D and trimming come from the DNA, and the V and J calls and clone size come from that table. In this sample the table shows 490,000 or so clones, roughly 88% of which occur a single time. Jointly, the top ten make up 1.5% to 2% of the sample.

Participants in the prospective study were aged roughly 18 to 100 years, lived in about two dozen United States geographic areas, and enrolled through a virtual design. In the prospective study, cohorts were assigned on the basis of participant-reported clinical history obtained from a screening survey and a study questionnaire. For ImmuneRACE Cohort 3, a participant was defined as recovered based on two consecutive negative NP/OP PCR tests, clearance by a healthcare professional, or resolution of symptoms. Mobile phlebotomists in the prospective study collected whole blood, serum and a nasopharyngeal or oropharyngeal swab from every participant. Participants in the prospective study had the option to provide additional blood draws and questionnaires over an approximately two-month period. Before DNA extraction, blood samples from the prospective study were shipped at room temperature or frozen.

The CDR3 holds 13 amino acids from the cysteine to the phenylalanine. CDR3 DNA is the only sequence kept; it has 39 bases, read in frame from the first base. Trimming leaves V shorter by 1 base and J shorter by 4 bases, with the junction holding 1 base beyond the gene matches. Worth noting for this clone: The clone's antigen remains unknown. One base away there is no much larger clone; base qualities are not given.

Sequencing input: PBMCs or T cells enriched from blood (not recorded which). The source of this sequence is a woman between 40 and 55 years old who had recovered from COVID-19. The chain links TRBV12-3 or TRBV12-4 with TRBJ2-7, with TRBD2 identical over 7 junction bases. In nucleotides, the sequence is TGTGCCAGCAGTTTAGGACTAGCATACGAGCAGTACTTC. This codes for CASSLGLAYEQYF.